These 6 T cell receptor beta chains came from one sample sequenced in a study of blood T cell repertoires in COVID-19 (dated by TCRdb to the early 2020s). Library preparation used the immunoSEQ multiplex PCR assay. Not all clones reach the TCRdb copy of this immuneACCESS table, which keeps in-frame sequences only. Checked studies attribute under half of the gap to unresolved V genes and leave the rest unexplained. For this sample there are over 300,000 clones; 87% appear just once. The ten largest clones capture under 6.5% of the sample. Specimen: PBMCs or T cells enriched from blood (not recorded which). These receptors came from a woman aged 25 to 39 who had recovered from COVID-19.

The chain links TRBV7-3 to TRBJ1-2, with D possibly being TRBD1 (6 bases). Germline V CDR1 and CDR2: SGHTA, FQGTGA. CDR3 length equals 17 residues. Trimming pared 0 bases from V and 4 bases from J, leaving 18 bases between. DNA of the CDR3: TGTGCCAGCAGCTTAACTTACGACACAGGGCTCCGCTATGGCTACACCTTC. This gives the protein CASSLTYDTGLRYGYTF.

V gene TRBV27 combines with J gene TRBJ2-7, with 11 bases fitting TRBD2. CDR1 MNHEY and CDR2 SMNVEV come from the germline V gene (reference sequence). The CDR3 extends over 14 amino acids. J lost 8 bases, V lost 3 bases, and 6 bases had no gene match. The CDR3 region has the DNA TGTGCCAGCAGTTTTACTAGCGGGGGCGGACAGCAGTACTTC. Encoded protein: CASSFTSGGGQQYF.

The V and J genes are TRBV10-3 and TRBJ2-7; TRBD1 matches at 8 bases. Germline CDR1 and CDR2: ENHRY and SYGVKD. V lost 6 bases to trimming and J lost 3 bases; unmatched junction nucleotides: 7. The CDR3 consists of 14 residues. The CDR3 DNA sequence: TGTGCCATCAGCCCCAGGGGGCAGGGCTACGAGCAGTACTTC. Its protein product is CAISPRGQGYEQYF.

The rearrangement links TRBV25-1 to TRBJ1-2, with 9 bases fitting TRBD1. Per the germline V gene, CDR1 is MGHDK and CDR2 is SYGVNS. Unmatched junction bases numbered 7, after V lost 4 bases and J lost 7 bases. The CDR3 length is 14 residues. The CDR3 region is CASSGGQGYFGYTF. The CDR3 region has the DNA TGTGCCAGCAGTGGGGGACAGGGTTATTTTGGCTACACCTTC.

The J gene is TRBJ2-1, the V gene TRBV7-3; D ambiguous. Germline V gene lookup returns CDR1 SGHTA and CDR2 FQGTGA. This CDR3 spans 13 amino acids. The germline V and J ends were trimmed by 2 bases and 5 bases, with 7 bases remaining between them. CDR3 region: CASSLVGHNEQFF. For the CDR3, the DNA is TGTGCCAGCAGCTTAGTGGGCCACAATGAGCAGTTCTTC.

The rearrangement links TRBV15 to TRBJ2-7; maybe TRBD2 (5 bases). CDR1 is LNHNV, CDR2 YYDKDF, per germline (reference sequence). Trimming removed 0 bases at V and 6 bases at J, with 6 bases between. This CDR3 is 12 amino acids long. The CDR3 is CATSRERGEQYF. DNA of the CDR3: TGTGCCACCAGCAGAGAACGGGGCGAGCAGTACTTC. The entire variable domain, with the rest obtained from reference TRBV15 and TRBJ2-7, is as follows: DAMVIQNPRYQVTQFGKPVTLSCSQTLNHNVMYWYQQKSSQAPKLLFHYYDKDFNNEADTPDNFQSRRPNTSFCFLDIRSPGLGDTAMYLCATSRERGEQYFGPGTRLTVT.